This TCR beta chain was recovered during a study of CD4 T cell repertoires in COVID-19. The study's findings and limits: Suggested intraclonal diversification: top SARS-CoV-2-reactive clonotypes appeared in two or three memory subsets.

The germline V gene has CDR1 LNHDA and CDR2 SQIVND (reference sequence). After removal of 5 bases from V and 2 bases from J, the junction contained 8 bases not matched to a gene. This CDR3 contains 15 residues. TCRdb keeps only in-frame clones here, not all; method: immunoSEQ multiplex PCR. The sample shows about 75,000 clones, 83% of them seen only once. Concerning this clone itself: Its specificity is unknown.

The source is a human donor who had COVID-19. The V gene is TRBV19, the J gene TRBJ1-1, with 7 bases that match TRBD1. The sample consisted of CD4+ T cells from peripheral blood, taken after recovery from COVID-19. The CDR3 nucleotides read TGTGCCAGTAGTGTGTTCAACAGGGGAAACACTGAAGCTTTCTTT. The encoded protein is CASSVFNRGNTEAFF.